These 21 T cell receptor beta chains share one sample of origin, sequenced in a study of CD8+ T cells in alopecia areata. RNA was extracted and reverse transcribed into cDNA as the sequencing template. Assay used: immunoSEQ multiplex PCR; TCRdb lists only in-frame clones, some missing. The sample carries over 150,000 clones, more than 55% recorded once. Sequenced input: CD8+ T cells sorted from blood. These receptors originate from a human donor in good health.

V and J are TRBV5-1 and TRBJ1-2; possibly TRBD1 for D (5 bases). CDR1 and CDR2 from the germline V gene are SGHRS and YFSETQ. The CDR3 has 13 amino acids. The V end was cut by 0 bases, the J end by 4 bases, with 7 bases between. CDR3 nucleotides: TGCGCCAGCAGCTTGGGACAGATCTATGGCTACACCTTC. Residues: CASSLGQIYGYTF.

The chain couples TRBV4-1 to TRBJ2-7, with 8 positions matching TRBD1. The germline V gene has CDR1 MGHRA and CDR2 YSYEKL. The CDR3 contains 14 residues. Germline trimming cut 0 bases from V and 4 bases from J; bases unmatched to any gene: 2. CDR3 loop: CASSQEQGVYEQYF. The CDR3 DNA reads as TGCGCCAGCAGCCAAGAACAGGGGGTTTACGAGCAGTACTTC.

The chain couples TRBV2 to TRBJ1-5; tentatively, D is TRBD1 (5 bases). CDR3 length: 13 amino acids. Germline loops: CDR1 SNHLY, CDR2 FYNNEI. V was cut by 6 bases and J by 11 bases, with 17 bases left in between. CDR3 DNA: TGTGCCAGCAGAGACATCGACAGCACGGCCCAGCATTTT. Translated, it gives CASRDIDSTAQHF.

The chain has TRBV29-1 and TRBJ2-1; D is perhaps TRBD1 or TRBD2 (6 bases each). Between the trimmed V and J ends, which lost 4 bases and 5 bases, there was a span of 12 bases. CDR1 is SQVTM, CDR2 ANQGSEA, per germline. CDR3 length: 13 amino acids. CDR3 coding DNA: TGCAGCGTTGGGGGGGCGGTAGACAATGAGCAGTTCTTC. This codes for CSVGGAVDNEQFF.

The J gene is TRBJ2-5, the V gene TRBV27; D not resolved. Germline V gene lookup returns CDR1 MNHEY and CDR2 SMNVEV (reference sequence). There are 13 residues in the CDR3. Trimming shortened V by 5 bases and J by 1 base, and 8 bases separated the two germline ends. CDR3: CASSPPTQETQYF. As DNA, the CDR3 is TGTGCCAGCAGTCCCCCCACCCAAGAGACCCAGTACTTC.

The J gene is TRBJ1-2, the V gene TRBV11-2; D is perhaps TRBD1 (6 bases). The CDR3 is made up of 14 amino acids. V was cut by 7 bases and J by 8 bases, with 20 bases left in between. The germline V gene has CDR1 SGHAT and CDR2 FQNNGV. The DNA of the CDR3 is TGTGCCAGCACCTTGAGTGGGGGCCATGGCGGCTACACCTTC. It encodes CASTLSGGHGGYTF.

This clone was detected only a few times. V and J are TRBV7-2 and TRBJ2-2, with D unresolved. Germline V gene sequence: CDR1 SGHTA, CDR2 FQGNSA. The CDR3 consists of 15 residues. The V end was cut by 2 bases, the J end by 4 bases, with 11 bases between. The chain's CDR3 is CASSLRWSGTGELFF. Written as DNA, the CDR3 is TGTGCCAGCAGCTTACGATGGTCGGGCACCGGGGAGCTGTTTTTT.

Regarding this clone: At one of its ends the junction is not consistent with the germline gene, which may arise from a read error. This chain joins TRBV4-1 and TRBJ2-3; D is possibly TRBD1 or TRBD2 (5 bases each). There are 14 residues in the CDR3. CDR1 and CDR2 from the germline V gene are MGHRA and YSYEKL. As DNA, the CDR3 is TGCACCAGCAGCCTCCGTAAAGGGGAGGATACGCAGTATTTT. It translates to CTSSLRKGEDTQYF.

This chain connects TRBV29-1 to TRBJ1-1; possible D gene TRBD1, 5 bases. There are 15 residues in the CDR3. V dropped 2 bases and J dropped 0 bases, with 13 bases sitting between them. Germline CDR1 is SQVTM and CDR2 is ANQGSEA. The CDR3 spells CSVEKGGAMNTEAFF. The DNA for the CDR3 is TGCAGCGTTGAAAAAGGAGGGGCCATGAACACTGAAGCTTTCTTT.

CDR3 sequence: CSVTGTDSPGSPVDYGYTF. The CDR3 coding sequence is TGCAGCGTGACCGGGACAGACTCCCCAGGGAGCCCGGTTGACTATGGCTACACCTTC. The chain employs TRBV29-1 and TRBJ1-2; TRBD1 agrees at 7 bases. Germline V lookup: CDR1 SQVTM, CDR2 ANQGSEA. There are 19 residues in the CDR3. The trim removed 6 bases at V and 3 bases at J, leaving 25 bases unmatched.

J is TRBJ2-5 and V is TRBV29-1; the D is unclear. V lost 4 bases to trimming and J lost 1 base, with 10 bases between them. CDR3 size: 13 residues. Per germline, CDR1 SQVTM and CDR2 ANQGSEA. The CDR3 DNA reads TGCAGCGTTGCTCTGCAGTTCCAAGAGACCCAGTACTTC. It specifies CSVALQFQETQYF.

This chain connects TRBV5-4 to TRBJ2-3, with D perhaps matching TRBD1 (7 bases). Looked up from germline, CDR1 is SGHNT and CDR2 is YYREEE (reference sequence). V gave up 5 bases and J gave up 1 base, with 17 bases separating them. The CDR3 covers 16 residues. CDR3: CASSAAGTAGTDTQYF. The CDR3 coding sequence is TGTGCCAGCAGTGCGGCGGGGACAGCGGGCACAGATACGCAGTATTTT. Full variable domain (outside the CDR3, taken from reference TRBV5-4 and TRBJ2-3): ETGVTQSPTHLIKTRGQQVTLRCSSQSGHNTVSWYQQALGQGPQFIFQYYREEENGRGNFPPRFSGLQFPNYSSELNVNALELDDSALYLCASSAAGTAGTDTQYFGPGTRLTVL.

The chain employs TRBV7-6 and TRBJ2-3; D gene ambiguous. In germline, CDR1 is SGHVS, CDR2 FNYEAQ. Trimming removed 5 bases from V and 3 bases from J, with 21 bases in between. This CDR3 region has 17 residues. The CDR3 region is CASSPASLGILTDTQYF. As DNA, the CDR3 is TGTGCCAGCAGCCCAGCTTCTTTGGGGATTCTGACAGATACGCAGTATTTT.

The CDR3 region has the DNA TGCAGCGTTCCAGGGCAGTCCGGGGAGCTGTTTTTT. This gives the protein CSVPGQSGELFF. This chain connects TRBV29-1 to TRBJ2-2, with D maybe TRBD1 (5 bases). The CDR3 consists of 12 residues. Germline V gives CDR1 SQVTM, CDR2 ANQGSEA. Between the trimmed V and J ends, which lost 5 bases and 6 bases, there was a span of 10 bases.

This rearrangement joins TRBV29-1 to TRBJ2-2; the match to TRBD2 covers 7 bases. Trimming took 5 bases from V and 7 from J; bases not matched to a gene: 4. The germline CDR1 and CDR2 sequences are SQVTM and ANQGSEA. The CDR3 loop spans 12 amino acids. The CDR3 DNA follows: TGCAGCGTTCGAGCGGGACTCGGGGAGCTGTTTTTT. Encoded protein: CSVRAGLGELFF.

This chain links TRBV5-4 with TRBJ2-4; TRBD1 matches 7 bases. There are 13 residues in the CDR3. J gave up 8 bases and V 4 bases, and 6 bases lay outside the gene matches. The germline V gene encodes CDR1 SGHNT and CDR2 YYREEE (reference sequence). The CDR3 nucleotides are TGTGCCAGCAGCCCGACAGGGTTTGACATTCAGTACTTC. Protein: CASSPTGFDIQYF.

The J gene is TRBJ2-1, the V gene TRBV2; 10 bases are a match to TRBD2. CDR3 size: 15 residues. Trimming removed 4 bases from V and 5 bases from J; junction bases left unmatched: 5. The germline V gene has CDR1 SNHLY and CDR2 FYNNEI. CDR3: CASSGVLAGNNEQFF. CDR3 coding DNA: TGTGCCAGCAGTGGTGTACTAGCGGGGAACAATGAGCAGTTCTTC. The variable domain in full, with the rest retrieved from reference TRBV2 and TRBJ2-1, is EPEVTQTPSHQVTQMGQEVILRCVPISNHLYFYWYRQILGQKVEFLVSFYNNEISEKSEIFDDQFSVERPDGSNFTLKIRSTKLEDSAMYFCASSGVLAGNNEQFFGPGTRLTVL.

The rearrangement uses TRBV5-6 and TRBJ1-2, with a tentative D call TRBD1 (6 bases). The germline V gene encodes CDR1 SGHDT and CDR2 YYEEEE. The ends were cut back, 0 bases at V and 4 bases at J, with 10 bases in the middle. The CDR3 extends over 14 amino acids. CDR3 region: CASSLGGQPYGYTF. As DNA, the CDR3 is TGTGCCAGCAGCTTGGGGGGACAACCCTATGGCTACACCTTC.

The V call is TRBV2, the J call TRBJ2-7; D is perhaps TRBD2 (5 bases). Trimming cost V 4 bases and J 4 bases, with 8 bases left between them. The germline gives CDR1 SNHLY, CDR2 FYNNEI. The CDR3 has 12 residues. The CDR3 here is CASSVLVYEQYF. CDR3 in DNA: TGTGCCAGCAGTGTACTAGTGTACGAGCAGTACTTC.

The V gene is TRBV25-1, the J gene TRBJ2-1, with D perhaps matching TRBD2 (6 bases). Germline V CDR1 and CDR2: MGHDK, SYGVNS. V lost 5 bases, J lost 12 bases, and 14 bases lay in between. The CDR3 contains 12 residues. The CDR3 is CASSLGGPGQFF. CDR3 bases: TGTGCCAGCAGTTTGGGGGGTCCAGGGCAGTTCTTC.

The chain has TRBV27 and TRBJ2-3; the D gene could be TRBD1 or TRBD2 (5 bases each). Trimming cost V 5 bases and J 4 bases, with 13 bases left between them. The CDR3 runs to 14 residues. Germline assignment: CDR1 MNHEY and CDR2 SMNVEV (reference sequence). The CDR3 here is CASSHNLGADTQYF. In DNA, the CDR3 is TGTGCCAGCAGTCACAATCTGGGGGCAGATACGCAGTATTTT.